The entry below describes one T cell receptor beta chain. The PCR made use of 60 Vbeta and 13 Jbeta primers. Only in-frame clones appear in the TCRdb table, and some are missing; sequencing was by immunoSEQ multiplex PCR. The sample has about 140,000 clones, just over 70% seen once; the top ten hold around 1.6%. Trimming shortened V by 8 bases and J by 0 bases, and 10 bases separated the two germline ends. Germline-derived CDR1 and CDR2 are SGHAT and FQNNGV. This CDR3 has 13 amino acids. These data belong to a study of cytomegalovirus exposure and HLA in healthy donors. The receptor comes from a woman aged 30 to 39 in good health and CMV-seronegative. The material sequenced was PBMCs. The chain joins TRBV11-2 to TRBJ2-5; D ambiguous. CDR3 nucleotide sequence: TGTGCCAGCTCCTCTTTGTACCAAGAGACCCAGTACTTC. The encoded protein is CASSSLYQETQYF.